This TCR beta chain was sequenced for a study of cytotoxic CD8 clonotypes in ibrutinib-treated CLL. Study-wide context: With a range of 6 to 36, the median treatment time before response samples were taken was roughly twelve months.

Generated by immunoSEQ multiplex PCR, the TCRdb table keeps only in-frame clones and is missing some. The data hold roughly 7,000 clones, with about 70% observed a single time. Trimming took 3 bases from V and 4 from J, leaving 13 bases between them. There are 15 residues in the CDR3. Germline loops: CDR1 LNHDA, CDR2 SQIVND (reference sequence). The sample consisted of PBMCs, taken before ibrutinib treatment. The sequence was collected from a human donor with chronic lymphocytic leukemia. The chain uses TRBV19 and TRBJ2-1; D is unresolved. The CDR3 bases are TGTGCCAGTAGTATGGCAGGTGGGGAATACAATGAGCAGTTCTTC. It specifies CASSMAGGEYNEQFF.